Here is one TCR beta chain with its context. Its antigen is unidentified. These data originate in a study of cytomegalovirus exposure and HLA in healthy donors. Study-level findings and limits: Several top significant clusters appeared, in a later analysis, to be linked to common viral pathogens.

A multiplex PCR was run with 60 Vbeta primers and 13 Jbeta primers. Clones were read by immunoSEQ multiplex PCR, and TCRdb kept only the in-frame ones, dropping some. Of 120,000 or so clones in the sample, about four fifths are singletons; the top ten hold approximately 0.93%. Trimming removed 8 bases from V and 7 bases from J; junction bases left unmatched: 5. This CDR3 has 13 amino acids. Germline V gives CDR1 SNHLY, CDR2 FYNNEI. Sequenced input: PBMCs. The TCR sequence derives from a human donor in good health. The gene calls are TRBV2 and TRBJ1-6; 7 bases fit TRBD1. This CDR3 is CASSQGQNSPLHF. The CDR3 DNA reads TGTGCCAGCTCACAGGGGCAAAATTCACCCCTCCACTTT.